A selection of T cell receptor beta chains follows, all from one sample in a study of technical replicates of blood from several donors. Sequencing was performed with immunoSEQ multiplex PCR; in TCRdb, only in-frame clones are kept and a portion is missing. The data show around 100,000 clones, roughly 95% seen once. The specimen was T cells isolated from PBMCs. These receptors were taken from a human donor in good health. The CDR3 runs from the conserved cysteine through the conserved F or W. The D gene is left open where the match is weak. The size field is filled for only some rows; it gives once, few, many or a size class.

v_call: TRBV6-1
clone_size: NA
d_call: NA
j_call: TRBJ1-5
cdr3_nt: TGTGCCAGCAGAGTAGACATGGATCAGCCCCAGCATTTT
cdr3_aa: CASRVDMDQPQHF

v_call: TRBV6-5
clone_size: NA
d_call: NA
j_call: TRBJ1-1
cdr3_nt: TGTGCCAGCAGTTACTCTTTTTGGGGCGAGGCTTTCTTT
cdr3_aa: CASSYSFWGEAFF

v_call: TRBV28
clone_size: NA
d_call: TRBD2
j_call: TRBJ2-1
cdr3_nt: TGTGCCAGCAGTTTATCCCTAGCGGGTTACAATGAGCAGTTCTTC
cdr3_aa: CASSLSLAGYNEQFF

v_call: TRBV6-5
clone_size: NA
d_call: TRBD2
j_call: TRBJ2-7
cdr3_nt: TGTGCCAGCAGCCCCCGCCTAGCGGGAAATTACGAGCAGTACTTC
cdr3_aa: CASSPRLAGNYEQYF

v_call: TRBV4-1
clone_size: NA
d_call: NA
j_call: TRBJ2-2
cdr3_nt: TGCGCCAGCAGCCAAGTATGGGTACTAGTAGGCGGGGAGCTGTTTTTT
cdr3_aa: CASSQVWVLVGGELFF

v_call: TRBV19
clone_size: once
d_call: TRBD2
j_call: TRBJ2-1
cdr3_nt: TGTGCCAGTAAGGCAACTAGCGGGAGCAATGAGCAGTTCTTC
cdr3_aa: CASKATSGSNEQFF

v_call: TRBV5-1
clone_size: NA
d_call: NA
j_call: TRBJ1-5
cdr3_nt: TGCGCCAGCAGCATCCATAGCAATCAGCCCCAGCATTTT
cdr3_aa: CASSIHSNQPQHF

v_call: TRBV19
clone_size: NA
d_call: TRBD1
j_call: TRBJ2-7
cdr3_nt: TGTGCCAGTAGTAAACATCCGGGACAGGGGTTATACGAGCAGTACTTC
cdr3_aa: CASSKHPGQGLYEQYF

v_call: TRBV5-1
clone_size: NA
d_call: NA
j_call: TRBJ2-3
cdr3_nt: TGCGCCAGCAGACCTTCCGGAGGGGCGGGAATAACAGATACGCAGTATTTT
cdr3_aa: CASRPSGGAGITDTQYF

v_call: TRBV5-6
clone_size: NA
d_call: NA
j_call: TRBJ2-3
cdr3_nt: TGTGCCAGCAGCTTCCGGGACACACGCACAGATACGCAGTATTTT
cdr3_aa: CASSFRDTRTDTQYF

v_call: TRBV28
clone_size: NA
d_call: TRBD1
j_call: TRBJ1-3
cdr3_nt: TGTGCCAGCAGTTCAGGACAGGGGAGCTCTGGAAACACCATATATTTT
cdr3_aa: CASSSGQGSSGNTIYF

v_call: TRBV29-1
clone_size: NA
d_call: TRBD1
j_call: TRBJ2-7
cdr3_nt: TGCAGCGTTGGACAGGGGCCCTCCTACGAGCAGTACTTC
cdr3_aa: CSVGQGPSYEQYF

v_call: TRBV19
clone_size: NA
d_call: TRBD2
j_call: TRBJ2-7
cdr3_nt: TGTGCCAGTAGTAGACCGGGACTAGCGGCCAACGAGCAGTACTTC
cdr3_aa: CASSRPGLAANEQYF

v_call: TRBV5-1
clone_size: NA
d_call: TRBD1
j_call: TRBJ1-2
cdr3_nt: TGCGCCAGCAGCTGGGGACAGGCCTATGGCTACACCTTC
cdr3_aa: CASSWGQAYGYTF

v_call: TRBV9
clone_size: NA
d_call: NA
j_call: TRBJ1-1
cdr3_nt: TGTGCCAGCAGCGTAGCAATAGTGTACGAGGGCCGGGCGGACACTGAAGCTTTCTTT
cdr3_aa: CASSVAIVYEGRADTEAFF

v_call: TRBV15
clone_size: NA
d_call: NA
j_call: TRBJ2-1
cdr3_nt: TGTGCCACCAGCAGAGCCCTTCTCCCAGGGATATACAATGAGCAGTTCTTC
cdr3_aa: CATSRALLPGIYNEQFF

v_call: TRBV13
clone_size: NA
d_call: TRBD1
j_call: TRBJ1-2
cdr3_nt: TGTGCCAGCAGTTATACCCTCGTAACGACAGGGGCTGGCTACACCTTC
cdr3_aa: CASSYTLVTTGAGYTF

v_call: TRBV10-1
clone_size: NA
d_call: NA
j_call: TRBJ2-1
cdr3_nt: TGCGCCAGCAGTGAGTTTGGGACCGGGACAAGCTCCTACAATGAGCAGTTCTTC
cdr3_aa: CASSEFGTGTSSYNEQFF

v_call: TRBV5-1
clone_size: NA
d_call: NA
j_call: TRBJ2-5
cdr3_nt: TGCGCCAGCAGCTTCTGGGGGTCCGACAGGGGACTACAAGAGACCCAGTACTTC
cdr3_aa: CASSFWGSDRGLQETQYF

v_call: TRBV7-9
clone_size: NA
d_call: TRBD1
j_call: TRBJ2-1
cdr3_nt: TGTGCCAGCGGGACAGACTCCTACAATGAGCAGTTCTTC
cdr3_aa: CASGTDSYNEQFF

v_call: TRBV7-2
clone_size: NA
d_call: TRBD1
j_call: TRBJ1-2
cdr3_nt: TGTGCCAGCAGCTTAGGAGGGGGGACAGGGGGCGCGATCGGCGGCTACACCTTC
cdr3_aa: CASSLGGGTGGAIGGYTF

v_call: TRBV5-1
clone_size: NA
d_call: TRBD2
j_call: TRBJ2-7
cdr3_nt: TGCGCCAGCAGCTTGCTCGAGGCTAGCGGGTCCACCTACGAGCAGTACTTC
cdr3_aa: CASSLLEASGSTYEQYF

v_call: TRBV5-1
clone_size: NA
d_call: NA
j_call: TRBJ1-4
cdr3_nt: TGCGCCAGCAGCTTGGACAGGGCAAAACTGTTTTTT
cdr3_aa: CASSLDRAKLFF

v_call: TRBV28
clone_size: NA
d_call: NA
j_call: TRBJ1-5
cdr3_nt: TGTGCCAGCTCAAACACAGGTCAGCCCCAGCATTTT
cdr3_aa: CASSNTGQPQHF

v_call: TRBV12-5
clone_size: NA
d_call: NA
j_call: TRBJ1-1
cdr3_nt: TGTGCTAGTGTTGGTCCGGGGGACACTGAAGCTTTCTTT
cdr3_aa: CASVGPGDTEAFF

v_call: TRBV27
clone_size: NA
d_call: TRBD2
j_call: TRBJ2-3
cdr3_nt: TGTGCCAGCAGTCCTCGGACTAGCGGGAGTAAACGTACGCAGTATTTT
cdr3_aa: CASSPRTSGSKRTQYF

v_call: TRBV28
clone_size: NA
d_call: TRBD2
j_call: TRBJ2-7
cdr3_nt: TGTGCCAGCAGTCGCCTAGCGGAGTCCTACGAGCAGTACTTC
cdr3_aa: CASSRLAESYEQYF

v_call: TRBV6-1
clone_size: NA
d_call: NA
j_call: TRBJ2-1
cdr3_nt: TGTGCCAGCAGTGTGGTAGGGGACTACAATGAGCAGTTCTTC
cdr3_aa: CASSVVGDYNEQFF

v_call: TRBV6-1
clone_size: NA
d_call: NA
j_call: TRBJ1-1
cdr3_nt: TGTGCCAGCAGAGCATTGGGCTGGGACACTGAAGCTTTCTTT
cdr3_aa: CASRALGWDTEAFF

v_call: TRBV14
clone_size: NA
d_call: TRBD2
j_call: TRBJ2-4
cdr3_nt: TGTGCCAGCAGCCAAACCGGGACTAGAAACATTCAGTACTTC
cdr3_aa: CASSQTGTRNIQYF

v_call: TRBV4-1
clone_size: NA
d_call: NA
j_call: TRBJ1-2
cdr3_nt: TGCGCCAGCAGCCAAGATGGGTTTGGAGGGTCGGACTATGGCTACACCTTC
cdr3_aa: CASSQDGFGGSDYGYTF

v_call: TRBV27
clone_size: NA
d_call: NA
j_call: TRBJ1-4
cdr3_nt: TGTGCCACTAAGGGTCCGGGAAAAAATGAAAAACTGTTTTTT
cdr3_aa: CATKGPGKNEKLFF

v_call: TRBV27
clone_size: NA
d_call: TRBD2
j_call: TRBJ2-3
cdr3_nt: TGTGCCAGCAGTTCTCTAGCGGGGGTCACAGATACGCAGTATTTT
cdr3_aa: CASSSLAGVTDTQYF